Listed below are T cell receptor beta chains from one sample, sequenced in a study of cytomegalovirus exposure and HLA in healthy donors. The repertoire was sequenced with immunoSEQ multiplex PCR; TCRdb's copy has only in-frame clones and lacks some. The table lists roughly 69,000 clones, about 78% of them singletons. Sequenced input: PBMCs. Source of these receptors: a man between 18 and 35 years old in good health and CMV-seronegative. CDR3s include the opening cysteine and the closing phenylalanine or tryptophan. D genes are given only for firm matches. The size of a clone is reported for some rows only, either as once, few or many, or as a class for expanded clones.

cdr3_length	d_call	j_call	clone_size	v_call	cdr3_nt	cdr3_aa
15	TRBD2	TRBJ2-3	few	TRBV28	TGTGCCAGCAGTTCTCCTAGCGGGGGCGGAGATACGCAGTATTTT	CASSSPSGGGDTQYF
16	-	TRBJ1-1	-	TRBV27	TGTGCCAGCAGTCCATTGACAGACCTTATGAACACTGAAGCTTTCTTT	CASSPLTDLMNTEAFF
16	TRBD1	TRBJ1-5	-	TRBV28	TGTGCCAGCAGTTTAAGTTCACAGGGGGCCGTCCAGCCCCAGCATTTT	CASSLSSQGAVQPQHF
15	-	TRBJ1-1	-	TRBV28	TGTGCCAGCAGATTATTCGGGGGGGGACCCACTGAAGCTTTCTTT	CASRLFGGGPTEAFF
21	TRBD1	TRBJ2-2	few	TRBV19	TGTGCCAGTAGTATTCGAAGAGGTAGAGACAGGGGGCTCCCTTATACCGGGGAGCTGTTTTTT	CASSIRRGRDRGLPYTGELFF
11	-	TRBJ1-4	once	TRBV7-6	TGTGCCAGCAGCTTTTTCCGAAAACTGTTTTTT	CASSFFRKLFF
15	TRBD2	TRBJ2-1	few	TRBV19	TGTGCCAGTAGTACCGGGGGGGCAACCTACAATGAGCAGTTCTTC	CASSTGGATYNEQFF
15	-	TRBJ1-5	-	TRBV19	TGTGCCAGTAGCCCGGACGGGGGGGGCAATCAGCCCCAGCATTTT	CASSPDGGGNQPQHF
11	-	TRBJ2-1	-	TRBV28	TGTGCCAGCAGTTTATCTTATGAGCAGTTCTTC	CASSLSYEQFF
14	-	TRBJ1-6	-	TRBV5-6	TGTGCCAGCAGTTCTGACACCAATAATTCACCCCTCCACTTT	CASSSDTNNSPLHF
17	-	TRBJ1-1	few	TRBV6-1	TGTGCCAGCAGTGAAGCTGGCGGCCGTCGAGGTCTCTTTGAAGCTTTCTTT	CASSEAGGRRGLFEAFF
14	TRBD1	TRBJ1-5	once	TRBV28	TGTGCCAGCAGTTTGCCAGGGGGCCATCAGCCCCAGCATTTT	CASSLPGGHQPQHF
13	TRBD1	TRBJ1-2	-	TRBV28	TGTGCCAGCAGTGGACAGGCCTCGTATGGCTACACCTTC	CASSGQASYGYTF